The present T cell receptor beta chain was sequenced within a study of blood T cell repertoires in COVID-19. In the original processing: Amplification from reference gene primers served as the basis for estimated nucleated cell counts. The table came from immunoSEQ multiplex PCR; TCRdb's copy has only in-frame clones and leaves some out. V, J and clone size are taken as reported in that table, and D and trimming were inferred from the DNA itself. The sample includes 150,000 to 200,000 clones, almost 80% of them seen just once. Sample: peripheral blood. The receptor's source is a man aged 60 to 75 with active or convalescent COVID-19.

In nucleotides, the CDR3 is TGTGCCAGCAGCTCGGACAGGGGCGGGGAGACCCAGTACTTC. This gives the protein CASSSDRGGETQYF. This chain uses TRBV6-5 with TRBJ2-5; TRBD1 agrees at 9 bases. The CDR3 is made up of 14 amino acids. V lost 6 bases and J lost 5; bases outside the gene matches: 7. Germline V CDR1 and CDR2: MNHEY, SVGAGI.